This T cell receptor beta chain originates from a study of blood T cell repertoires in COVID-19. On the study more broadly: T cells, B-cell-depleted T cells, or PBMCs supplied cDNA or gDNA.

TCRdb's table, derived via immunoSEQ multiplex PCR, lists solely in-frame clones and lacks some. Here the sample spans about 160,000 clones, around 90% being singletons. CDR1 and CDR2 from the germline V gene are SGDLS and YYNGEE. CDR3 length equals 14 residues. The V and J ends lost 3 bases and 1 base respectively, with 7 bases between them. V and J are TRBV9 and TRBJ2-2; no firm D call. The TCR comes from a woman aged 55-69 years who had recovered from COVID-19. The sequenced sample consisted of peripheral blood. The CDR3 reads CASSGRVNTGELFF. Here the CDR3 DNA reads TGTGCCAGCAGCGGGAGAGTGAACACCGGGGAGCTGTTTTTT.